This TCR beta chain was identified in a study of blood T cell repertoires in COVID-19. Across the whole study: Nucleic acid was either cDNA or gDNA, and it came from T cells, B-cell-depleted T cells, or PBMCs.

With 2 bases removed from V and 2 bases from J, the gap between germline ends came to 10 bases. Per the germline V gene, CDR1 is SGHRS and CDR2 is YFSETQ. This CDR3 is built from 14 residues. This clone was detected only a few times. Measured with immunoSEQ multiplex PCR; TCRdb has only the in-frame clones, and not every one. The data show about 300,000 clones, 83% seen once. The gene calls are TRBV5-1 and TRBJ1-1; tentatively, D is TRBD1 (6 bases). The sample comprised peripheral blood. The TCR comes from a woman in her forties or fifties with acute or convalescent COVID-19. In DNA, the CDR3 is TGCGCCAGCAGCTTCGGGACACCCAACACTGAAGCTTTCTTT. It translates to CASSFGTPNTEAFF. Full variable domain (outside the CDR3, taken from reference TRBV5-1 and TRBJ1-1): KAGVTQTPRYLIKTRGQQVTLSCSPISGHRSVSWYQQTPGQGLQFLFEYFSETQRNKGNFPGRFSGRQFSNSRSEMNVSTLELGDSALYLCASSFGTPNTEAFFGQGTRLTVV.